Listed below are T cell receptor beta chains from one sample, sequenced in a study of neurological immune-mediated disorders. TCRdb ran MiXCR on the 5' RACE reads and lists one entry per CDR3 protein. Of some 48,000 distinct CDR3 sequences listed, 10% were seen once; the top ten hold around 20%. Material: PBMCs. The receptors were sampled from a woman aged 40 to 50 with HTLV-1-associated myelopathy (HAM/TSP). CDR3s leave out the opening cysteine and the closing phenylalanine or tryptophan. Each record gives: V gene, J gene, CDR3 protein.

TRBV5-1	TRBJ2-5	ASSFLPQETQY
TRBV28	TRBJ2-2	ASSLLPLGHGELF
TRBV5-1	TRBJ2-7	ASIPSDEQY
TRBV11-2	TRBJ2-7	ASSLYGGVAYEQY
TRBV2	TRBJ2-7	ASRDVVGGPYEQY
TRBV11-2	TRBJ2-5	ASNPAGGGETQY
TRBV3-1	TRBJ2-3	ASSLLGTDSTDTQY
TRBV30	TRBJ1-1	ASGQGAVGNTEAF
TRBV7-2	TRBJ2-1	ASSFRRAGAQEQF
TRBV5-1	TRBJ1-1	ASSLEAESMNTEAF
TRBV7-2	TRBJ2-1	ASSLAIGRNEQF